Listed below are T cell receptor beta chains from one sample, sequenced in a study of CD8 T cells in ankylosing spondylitis. One entry per CDR3 protein, called by TCRdb with MiXCR from the 5' RACE reads. This sample yields 200,000 to 250,000 distinct CDR3 sequences, of which roughly 24% are seen a single time; approximately 6.6% belongs to the top ten. The sample comprised blood, either unsorted or a sorted T cell fraction (not recorded which). The receptors shown here come from a male donor with ankylosing spondylitis or in good health (not recorded which). The CDR3 runs from the conserved cysteine through the conserved F or W. Each record gives: J gene, D gene, clone size, V gene, CDR3 DNA, CDR3 protein. The D gene is left open where the match is weak. Where a row states a size, it is once, few, many or the class of an expanded clone; other rows omit it.

J: TRBJ2-1
D: TRBD2
size: many
V: TRBV28
DNA: TGTGCCAGCAGTGAGCCCGGACTAGCGGGAGGTTCTGAGCAGTTCTTC
CDR3: CASSEPGLAGGSEQFF

J: TRBJ1-1
D: -
size: many
V: TRBV21-1
DNA: TGTGCCAGCAGTCACAAGGGGTCGGAGACTGAAGCTTTCTTT
CDR3: CASSHKGSETEAFF

J: TRBJ2-3
D: TRBD1
size: -
V: TRBV6-5
DNA: TGTGCCAGCAGCGGCACAGGGGGAGATACGCAGTATTTT
CDR3: CASSGTGGDTQYF

J: TRBJ2-1
D: -
size: many
V: TRBV5-5
DNA: TGTGCCAGCAGTTTTCAGGGGTTGGCCTACAATGAGCAGTTCTTC
CDR3: CASSFQGLAYNEQFF

J: TRBJ1-1
D: -
size: many
V: TRBV6-6
DNA: TGTGCCAGCAGTTTACAGGGAACCACTGAAGCTTTCTTT
CDR3: CASSLQGTTEAFF

J: TRBJ2-1
D: -
size: many
V: TRBV4-1
DNA: TGCGCCAGCAGCCATGGCAGGGGATCCTACAATGAGCAGTTCTTC
CDR3: CASSHGRGSYNEQFF

J: TRBJ2-5
D: -
size: -
V: TRBV20-1
DNA: TGCAGTGCCGACCGCCCCGTGGAGGAGACCCAGTACTTC
CDR3: CSADRPVEETQYF

J: TRBJ2-6
D: TRBD1
size: -
V: TRBV4-3
DNA: TGCGCCAGCAGCTGGGACAGGGCTTCTGGGGCCAACGTCCTGACTTTC
CDR3: CASSWDRASGANVLTF

J: TRBJ2-7
D: TRBD1
size: few
V: TRBV4-1
DNA: TGCGCCAGCAGCCACGTCAACCGGGACAGAGGGGACGAGCAGTACTTC
CDR3: CASSHVNRDRGDEQYF

J: TRBJ2-7
D: TRBD2
size: few
V: TRBV20-1
DNA: TGCAGTGCTAGAGCAGGGAGCGGGGTTACCTACGAGCAGTACTTC
CDR3: CSARAGSGVTYEQYF

J: TRBJ2-1
D: TRBD2
size: many
V: TRBV11-1
DNA: TGTGCCAGCAGCCGACGACTAGCGGGAGGGAGCTCCTACAATGAGCAGTTCTTC
CDR3: CASSRRLAGGSSYNEQFF

J: TRBJ2-1
D: TRBD2
size: -
V: TRBV6-5
DNA: TGTGCCAGCAGTCCCTCGGGGCTAGCGGAATACAATGAGCAGTTCTTC
CDR3: CASSPSGLAEYNEQFF

J: TRBJ1-2
D: TRBD1
size: many
V: TRBV29-1
DNA: TGCAGCGGTCTCGACAGGGGTTCGGACGGCTACACCTTC
CDR3: CSGLDRGSDGYTF

J: TRBJ2-5
D: -
size: many
V: TRBV3-1
DNA: TGTGCCAGCAGCCAAGGTCAGAAACAAGAGACCCAGTACTTC
CDR3: CASSQGQKQETQYF

J: TRBJ2-7
D: -
size: many
V: TRBV7-2
DNA: TGTGCCAGCAGCTTACGAGCAAGGGAAGAGCAGTACTTC
CDR3: CASSLRAREEQYF

J: TRBJ2-1
D: -
size: -
V: TRBV28
DNA: TGTGCCACGTCCCGGGGGAATTACAATGAGCAGTTCTTC
CDR3: CATSRGNYNEQFF

J: TRBJ2-7
D: -
size: -
V: TRBV18
DNA: TGTGCCAGCTCACTCGACCGAAACTACGAGCAGTACTTC
CDR3: CASSLDRNYEQYF

J: TRBJ2-3
D: TRBD1
size: many
V: TRBV20-1
DNA: TGCAGTGCTAGGGGGACAGGGAACCGGCGGAATACGCAGTATTTT
CDR3: CSARGTGNRRNTQYF

J: TRBJ2-7
D: -
size: once
V: TRBV10-3
DNA: TGTGCCATCAGCCCCGGGCAAATCTGCGAGCAGTACTTC
CDR3: CAISPGQICEQYF

J: TRBJ1-2
D: TRBD1
size: -
V: TRBV27
DNA: TGTGCCAGCAGTCCTCTACAGGGGAACTATGGCTACACCTTC
CDR3: CASSPLQGNYGYTF

J: TRBJ2-4
D: -
size: many
V: TRBV7-9
DNA: TGTGCCAGCAGCTTAGGGGTAGAAGGAAACATTCAGTACTTC
CDR3: CASSLGVEGNIQYF

J: TRBJ2-6
D: TRBD1
size: -
V: TRBV6-5
DNA: TGTGCCAGCAGTTACGGACAGGAAGCTGGGGCCAACGTCCTGACTTTC
CDR3: CASSYGQEAGANVLTF

J: TRBJ2-5
D: TRBD2
size: many
V: TRBV15
DNA: TGTGCCACCAGCAGGATAAGCGGGAACCAAGAGACCCAGTACTTC
CDR3: CATSRISGNQETQYF

J: TRBJ2-7
D: TRBD1
size: many
V: TRBV20-1
DNA: TGCAGTGCTGGCCGAACAGGGGGCGTAAGTGAGCAGTACTTC
CDR3: CSAGRTGGVSEQYF

J: TRBJ2-1
D: TRBD2
size: few
V: TRBV20-1
DNA: TGCAGTGCTAGGGGGACTAGGACTTACAATGAGCAGTTCTTC
CDR3: CSARGTRTYNEQFF

J: TRBJ1-1
D: -
size: many
V: TRBV7-8
DNA: TGTGCCAGCAGGCAAGGGCCGAACACTGAAGCTTTCTTT
CDR3: CASRQGPNTEAFF

J: TRBJ2-1
D: -
size: many
V: TRBV12-3/TRBV12-4
DNA: TGTGCCAGCAGTAGGAGAGCGGGCGGAGACAATGAGCAGTTCTTC
CDR3: CASSRRAGGDNEQFF

J: TRBJ2-4
D: TRBD1
size: -
V: TRBV6-1
DNA: TGTGCCAGCAGCCTGAGACAGGGTAGTTGGAACATTCAGTACTTC
CDR3: CASSLRQGSWNIQYF

J: TRBJ2-7
D: -
size: -
V: TRBV20-1
DNA: TGCAGTGCTACGCCCCGCTCGGGAGTCTACGAGCAGTACTTC
CDR3: CSATPRSGVYEQYF

J: TRBJ2-5
D: -
size: few
V: TRBV29-1
DNA: TGCAGCGTATCGGGGCGGGAGACCCAGTACTTC
CDR3: CSVSGRETQYF

J: TRBJ1-6
D: -
size: many
V: TRBV3-1
DNA: TGTGCCAGCAGCCACAACCCGGGACCGGCAAATTCACCCCTCCACTTT
CDR3: CASSHNPGPANSPLHF

J: TRBJ2-6
D: -
size: few
V: TRBV5-1
DNA: TGCGCCAGCAGCTGGGACGCTTTTAGGTACCCTGGGGCCAACGTCCTGACTTTC
CDR3: CASSWDAFRYPGANVLTF

J: TRBJ1-4
D: -
size: many
V: TRBV12-3/TRBV12-4
DNA: -
CDR3: CASSLVMGGAEKLFF

J: TRBJ1-1
D: -
size: many
V: TRBV6-6
DNA: TGTGCCAGCTCTAAGGTTAACACTGAAGCTTTCTTT
CDR3: CASSKVNTEAFF

J: TRBJ2-7
D: -
size: many
V: TRBV5-1
DNA: TGCGCCAGCAGCTTGACCCCACAGGACGAGCAGTACTTC
CDR3: CASSLTPQDEQYF